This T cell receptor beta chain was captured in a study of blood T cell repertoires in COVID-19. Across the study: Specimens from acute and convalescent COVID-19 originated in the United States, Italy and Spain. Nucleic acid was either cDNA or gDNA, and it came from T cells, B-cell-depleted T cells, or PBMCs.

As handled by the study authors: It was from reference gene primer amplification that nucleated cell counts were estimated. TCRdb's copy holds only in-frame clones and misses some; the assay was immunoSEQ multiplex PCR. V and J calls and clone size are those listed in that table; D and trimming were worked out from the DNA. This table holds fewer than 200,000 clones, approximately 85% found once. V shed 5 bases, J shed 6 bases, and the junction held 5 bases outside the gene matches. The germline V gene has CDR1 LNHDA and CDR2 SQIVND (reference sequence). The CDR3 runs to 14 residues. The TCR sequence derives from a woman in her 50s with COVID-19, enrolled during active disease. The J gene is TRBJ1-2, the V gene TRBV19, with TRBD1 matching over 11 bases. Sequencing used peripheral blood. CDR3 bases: TGTGCCAGTAGTCACGGACAGGGGGCAAATGGCTACACCTTC. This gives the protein CASSHGQGANGYTF.